This TCR beta chain was obtained from a study of technical replicates of blood from a handful of donors. There are 18 residues in the CDR3. The V gene end was trimmed by 2 bases and the J gene end by 0 bases; junction bases not matched to a gene: 8. The germline V gene has CDR1 SGDLS and CDR2 YYNGEE. Clones were sequenced by immunoSEQ multiplex PCR, and TCRdb holds only the in-frame ones, with some missing. The sample includes roughly 97,000 clones, around 96% of them seen just once. This TCR derives from a human donor in good health. Sequenced: T cells isolated from PBMCs. The chain combines TRBV9 with TRBJ1-4; 9 bases fit TRBD1. The chain's CDR3 is CASSVRGRTGATNEKLFF. Here the CDR3 DNA reads TGTGCCAGCAGCGTCAGAGGGAGGACAGGGGCAACTAATGAAAAACTGTTTTTT.